The next 18 T cell receptor beta chains were all read from a single sample in a study of blood T cell repertoires in COVID-19. This table comes from immunoSEQ multiplex PCR, and its TCRdb copy is limited to in-frame clones, with some not included. The data show roughly 200,000 clones, under 90% seen once. Sequencing was performed on peripheral blood. All receptors derive from a woman older than 75 with COVID-19, enrolled during active disease.

This chain connects TRBV29-1 to TRBJ1-1; a weak D match, TRBD1 (6 bases). V lost 6 bases to trimming and J lost 8 bases, with 10 bases between them. The CDR3 has 10 residues. The V gene's germline CDR1 is SQVTM and CDR2 ANQGSEA. CDR3 in DNA: TGCAGCGTCCGGACAGAGGAAGCTTTCTTT. Amino acid sequence: CSVRTEEAFF.

The V gene is TRBV28, the J gene TRBJ2-2; weak D call: TRBD1 (8 bases). Trimming took off 6 bases at V and 6 bases at J, with 20 bases between the two ends. The CDR3 has 16 amino acids. CDR1 and CDR2 (germline): MDHEN, SYDVKM. CDR3 region: CASRPAWTGRAGELFF. As DNA, the CDR3 is TGTGCCAGCAGACCAGCATGGACAGGGAGGGCCGGGGAGCTGTTTTTT.

The J gene is TRBJ2-2, the V gene TRBV7-3; TRBD2 matches 7 bases. The CDR3 is made up of 14 amino acids. Unmatched junction bases numbered 2, after V lost 1 base and J lost 6 bases. Germline V lookup: CDR1 SGHTA, CDR2 FQGTGA. The CDR3 DNA reads as TGTGCCAGCAGCTTAAGACTAGCCTCCGGGGAGCTGTTTTTT. Protein: CASSLRLASGELFF. Looking up the rest from reference TRBV7-3 and TRBJ2-2 gives the full variable domain: GAGVSQTPSNKVTEKGKYVELRCDPISGHTALYWYRQSLGQGPEFLIYFQGTGAADDSGLPNDRFFAVRPEGSVSTLKIQRTERGDSAVYLCASSLRLASGELFFGEGSRLTVL.

The CDR3 DNA reads TGTGCCACCAGCTCCCCGGGGGGGGGACAGCCCCAGCATTTT. Encoded protein: CATSSPGGGQPQHF. The J gene is TRBJ1-5, the V gene TRBV15; tentative D call: TRBD1 (5 bases). The CDR3 is 14 residues long. CDR1 is LNHNV, CDR2 YYDKDF, per germline (reference sequence). V was pared by 5 bases and J by 7 bases, with 15 bases between.

As for this clone: The junction shows a germline mismatch at one end, possibly a read error. The V call is TRBV20-1, the J call TRBJ1-4; D may be TRBD1 (5 bases). Germline V CDR1 and CDR2: DFQATT, SNEGSKA (reference sequence). CDR3 length: 11 amino acids. The CDR3 loop is CSARDRARWGF. CDR3 DNA: TGCAGTGCTAGAGACAGGGCCAGGTGGGGATTT.

This chain links TRBV7-6 with TRBJ2-7; TRBD2 agrees at 12 bases. This CDR3 is built from 15 residues. From germline, CDR1 is SGHVS and CDR2 FNYEAQ. Trimming at V came to 5 bases and at J to 5 bases, leaving 7 bases not matched to a gene. This CDR3 is CASSRLAGENNEQYF. The CDR3 bases are TGTGCCAGCAGCCGACTAGCGGGAGAGAACAACGAGCAGTACTTC.

The chain employs TRBV18 and TRBJ2-5, with 7 nucleotides matching TRBD1. Trimming at V came to 3 bases and at J to 5 bases, leaving 9 bases not matched to a gene. CDR1 KGHSH and CDR2 LQKENI come from the germline V gene. This CDR3 comprises 15 residues. The DNA for the CDR3 is TGTGCCAGCTCACCGATGACAGGGCTTCGGGAGACCCAGTACTTC. Amino acid sequence: CASSPMTGLRETQYF.

This sequence joins TRBV20-1 and TRBJ2-5; TRBD2 matches at 8 bases. Germline assignment: CDR1 DFQATT and CDR2 SNEGSKA (reference sequence). The CDR3 is 14 residues long. Germline trimming cut 3 bases from V and 2 bases from J; bases unmatched to any gene: 5. The CDR3 sequence: CSASREGGQETQYF. CDR3 sequence (DNA): TGCAGTGCTAGTCGGGAGGGAGGTCAAGAGACCCAGTACTTC.

The rearrangement links TRBV9 to TRBJ2-1; D possibly corresponds to TRBD1 (6 bases). The CDR3 is 15 residues long. V was shortened by 1 base and J by 6 bases, with 14 bases between the two germline ends. CDR1 is SGDLS and CDR2 is YYNGEE in the germline V gene. The CDR3 sequence: CASSVTGSPSNEQFF. For the CDR3, the DNA is TGTGCCAGCAGCGTAACAGGGTCCCCTTCCAATGAGCAGTTCTTC.

The chain has TRBV4-1 and TRBJ2-5, with TRBD2 identical over 8 bases. The CDR3 loop spans 18 amino acids. V trimming: 4 bases; J trimming: 4 bases; junction bases outside the gene matches: 17. Germline assignment: CDR1 MGHRA and CDR2 YSYEKL. The CDR3 sequence is CASSLGFESGGGRETQYF. CDR3 bases: TGCGCCAGCAGCCTAGGTTTCGAGAGCGGGGGAGGTCGAGAGACCCAGTACTTC.

This chain connects TRBV6-6 to TRBJ1-2; D not resolved. V was shortened by 4 bases and J by 4 bases, with 10 bases between the two germline ends. The CDR3 consists of 13 residues. Per the germline V gene, CDR1 is MNHNY and CDR2 is SVGAGI (reference sequence). This CDR3 reads CASSLRAGYGYTF. DNA of the CDR3: TGTGCCAGCAGTTTGCGGGCGGGCTATGGCTACACCTTC.

V is TRBV7-2 and J is TRBJ1-5; 7 nucleotides align to TRBD1. The CDR3 length is 12 residues. J lost 10 bases, V lost 6 bases, and 6 bases had no gene match. Germline CDR1 is SGHTA and CDR2 is FQGNSA. The CDR3 protein is CASSRRTGPQHF. The CDR3 DNA sequence: TGTGCCAGCAGTCGAAGGACAGGCCCCCAGCATTTT. The full variable domain, in which reference TRBV7-2 and TRBJ1-5 provide the parts outside the CDR3, is GAGVSQSPSNKVTEKGKDVELRCDPISGHTALYWYRQSLGQGLEFLIYFQGNSAPDKSGLPSDRFSAERTGGSVSTLTIQRTQQEDSAVYLCASSRRTGPQHFGDGTRLSIL.

The chain employs TRBV28 and TRBJ2-7; TRBD2 might be the D (6 bases). This CDR3 spans 15 amino acids. The V gene's germline CDR1 is MDHEN and CDR2 SYDVKM. V was clipped by 10 bases and J by 3 bases, with 22 bases between them. The CDR3 DNA reads TGTGCCATTTCGGCCGGGAGCCACCCCCGCTACGAGCAGTACTTC. Protein product: CAISAGSHPRYEQYF. Looking up the rest from reference TRBV28 and TRBJ2-7 gives the full variable domain: DVKVTQSSRYLVKRTGEKVFLECVQDMDHENMFWYRQDPGLGLRLIYFSYDVKMKEKGDIPEGYSVSREKKERFSLILESASTNQTSMYLCAISAGSHPRYEQYFGPGTRLTVT.

The gene calls are TRBV5-1 and TRBJ2-7; TRBD2 aligns across 7 bases. The J segment lost 5 bases and the V segment lost 0 bases, leaving 14 bases of the junction unmatched. The CDR3 sequence is 17 residues long. Germline assignment: CDR1 SGHRS and CDR2 YFSETQ. CDR3 coding DNA: TGCGCCAGCAGCTTGGTACCCTCGGGGGGTGGGGTCGACGAGCAGTACTTC. It encodes CASSLVPSGGGVDEQYF.

This chain joins TRBV28 and TRBJ1-2, with TRBD1 identical over 11 bases. This CDR3 has 16 residues. The J segment lost 5 bases and the V segment lost 4 bases, leaving 9 bases of the junction unmatched. Germline lookup yields CDR1 MDHEN and CDR2 SYDVKM. Written as DNA, the CDR3 is TGTGCCAGCAGTTCCCCGGGACAGGGGGTAGGTTATGGCTACACCTTC. Its protein product is CASSSPGQGVGYGYTF.

Note on this clone: Other DNA sequences in this specimen translate into the identical CDR3. The chain is built from TRBV18 and TRBJ1-5; tentative D call: TRBD1 (5 bases). With 3 bases removed from V and 2 bases from J, the gap between germline ends came to 8 bases. CDR1 is KGHSH, CDR2 LQKENI, per germline. The CDR3 sequence is 14 residues long. Here the CDR3 reads CASSPGGGNQPQHF. As DNA, the CDR3 is TGTGCCAGCTCACCCGGAGGGGGCAATCAGCCCCAGCATTTT.

The CDR3: CASSPGLQNEKLFF. Here the CDR3 DNA reads TGTGCCAGCAGCCCGGGACTGCAGAATGAAAAACTGTTTTTT. The chain recombines TRBV7-2 with TRBJ1-4; D is possibly TRBD1 (5 bases). The germline V gene has CDR1 SGHTA and CDR2 FQGNSA. Trimming took 5 bases from V and 5 from J, leaving 12 bases between them. This CDR3 spans 14 amino acids.

The chain employs TRBV28 and TRBJ1-2; maybe TRBD1 (6 bases). Germline V gene data show CDR1 as MDHEN and CDR2 as SYDVKM. V was clipped by 5 bases and J by 8 bases, with 9 bases between them. The CDR3 length is 11 residues. CDR3 DNA: TGTGCCAGCAGTCTCGGACAGGGCTACACCTTC. Protein: CASSLGQGYTF.